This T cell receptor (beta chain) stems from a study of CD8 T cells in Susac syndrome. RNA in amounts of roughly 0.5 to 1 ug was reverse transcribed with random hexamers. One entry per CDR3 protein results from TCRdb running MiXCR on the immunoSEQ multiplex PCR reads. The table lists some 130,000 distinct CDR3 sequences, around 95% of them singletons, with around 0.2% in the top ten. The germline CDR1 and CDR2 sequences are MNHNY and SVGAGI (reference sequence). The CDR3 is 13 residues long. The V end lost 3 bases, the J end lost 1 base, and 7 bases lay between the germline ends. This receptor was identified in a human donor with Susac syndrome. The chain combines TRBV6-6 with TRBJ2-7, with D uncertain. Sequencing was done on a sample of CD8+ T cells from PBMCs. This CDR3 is CASSYWSSYEQYF. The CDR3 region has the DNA TGTGCCAGCAGTTATTGGTCGTCCTACGAGCAGTACTTC.